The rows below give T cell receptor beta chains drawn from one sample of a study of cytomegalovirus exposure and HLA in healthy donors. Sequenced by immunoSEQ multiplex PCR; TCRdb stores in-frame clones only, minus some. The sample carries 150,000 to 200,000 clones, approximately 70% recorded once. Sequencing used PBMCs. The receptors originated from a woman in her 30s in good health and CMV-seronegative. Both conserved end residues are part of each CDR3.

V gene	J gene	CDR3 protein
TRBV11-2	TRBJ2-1	CASSSGGRDYNEQFF
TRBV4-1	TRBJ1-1	CASSQEAQVNTEAFF
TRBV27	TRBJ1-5	CASSLSRYSNQPQHF
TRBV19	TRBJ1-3	CASIGWFSGNTIYF
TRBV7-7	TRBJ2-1	CASSKERGDYNEQFF
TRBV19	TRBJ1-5	CASITGGGTGNQPQHF
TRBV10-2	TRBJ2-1	CASSESGGDKSSYNEQFF
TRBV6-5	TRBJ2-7	CASSYSGGVTYEQYF
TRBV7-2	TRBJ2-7	CASSLMTTPTYEQYF
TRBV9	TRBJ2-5	CASSAKPTGDRETQYF
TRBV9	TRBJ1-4	CASSVGRAFRSNEKLFF
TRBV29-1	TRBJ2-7	CSVSRTGVINEQYF
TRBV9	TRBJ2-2	CASSPRTGVDTGELFF
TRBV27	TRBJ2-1	CASSLDPRGSARGGSSYNEQFF
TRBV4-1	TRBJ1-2	CASSQETDRGIRGYTF
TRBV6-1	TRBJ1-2	CASSETRYNGYTF
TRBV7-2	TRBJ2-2	CASSLKLAGNTGELFF
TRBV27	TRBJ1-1	CASTEGPLSGRAFF
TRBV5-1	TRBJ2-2	CASSSTSGRGAGELFF
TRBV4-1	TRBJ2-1	CASSPSPTSGNHEQFF
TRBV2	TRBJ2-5	CASKTSGGPYQETQYF
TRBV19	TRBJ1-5	CASSNAAGTQYQPQHF
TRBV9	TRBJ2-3	CASSLGGGSTDTQYF
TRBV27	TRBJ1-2	CASSSRGPGYGYTF
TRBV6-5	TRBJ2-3	CASSYGAGDTDTQYF
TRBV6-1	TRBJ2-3	CASSLQGALSDTQYF
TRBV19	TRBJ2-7	CASSPTGTAFYEQYF
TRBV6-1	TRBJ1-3	CASRLTGSGNTIYF
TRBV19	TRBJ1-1	CASSFGQALNTEAFF
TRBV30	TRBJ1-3	CAWSVLGYTGNTIYF
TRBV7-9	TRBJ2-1	CASSLSSGRGVEQFF
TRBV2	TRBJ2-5	CAAGTTGETQYF
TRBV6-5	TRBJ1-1	CASAYRENTEAFF
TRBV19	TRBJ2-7	CASSPTGGFYEQYF
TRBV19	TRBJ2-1	CASSLTAGVYNEQFF
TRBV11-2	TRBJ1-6	CASRKVQGGSNSPLHF
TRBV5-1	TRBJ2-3	CASSLVGGEGTDTQYF
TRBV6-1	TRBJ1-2	CASSDTSGGSNGYTF
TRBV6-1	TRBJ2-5	CASSRTSGDLETQYF
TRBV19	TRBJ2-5	CASRLGTSAQETQYF
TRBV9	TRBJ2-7	CASSPRLAAYEQYF
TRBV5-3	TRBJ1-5	CARSSALDRGRQPQHF
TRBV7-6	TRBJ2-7	CASSVDILYEQYF
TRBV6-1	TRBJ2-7	CASSENHRLNSYEQYF
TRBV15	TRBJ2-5	CATSREGTGGAETQYF
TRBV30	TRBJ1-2	CAWSLGVHGYTF
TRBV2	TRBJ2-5	CASSRPSGEETQYF
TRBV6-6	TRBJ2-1	CASSTPDRYYNEQFF